The 27 T cell receptor beta chains given below trace back to one sample, sequenced in a study of T cell changes during pregnancy in multiple sclerosis. Using immunoSEQ multiplex PCR, the repertoire was profiled, and TCRdb retains in-frame clones only, with some absent. The sample records 50,000 to 55,000 clones, roughly 91% being singletons. The sequencing used CD4+ T cells from peripheral blood mononuclear cells, collected in the third trimester of pregnancy. The source of these receptors is a female donor with multiple sclerosis, enrolled in a pregnancy study.

The chain joins TRBV9 to TRBJ1-6; 7 bases line up with TRBD1. The V gene end was trimmed by 0 bases and the J gene end by 8 bases; junction bases not matched to a gene: 2. Germline assignment: CDR1 SGDLS and CDR2 YYNGEE. The CDR3 length is 14 residues. The CDR3 DNA reads TGTGCCAGCAGCGTAGATGGGACAGATTCACCCCTCCACTTT. This sequence encodes CASSVDGTDSPLHF.

The rearrangement joins TRBV5-1 to TRBJ1-1; 8 positions match TRBD1. This CDR3 is built from 14 residues. CDR1 is SGHRS and CDR2 is YFSETQ in the germline V gene. The trim removed 6 bases at V and 5 bases at J, leaving 9 bases unmatched. As DNA, the CDR3 is TGCGCCAGCAAGGGGCAGGGGGCGAAAACTGAAGCTTTCTTT. This translates into CASKGQGAKTEAFF.

The J gene is TRBJ1-2, the V gene TRBV11-2; TRBD1 aligns across 8 bases. CDR1 is SGHAT and CDR2 is FQNNGV in the germline V gene. The CDR3 sequence is 18 residues long. Trimming removed 4 bases from V and 8 bases from J; junction bases left unmatched: 21. The CDR3 region is CASSSLRKGQANPGGYTF. CDR3 sequence (DNA): TGTGCCAGCAGCTCGCTCCGAAAGGGACAGGCGAACCCCGGGGGCTACACCTTC.

The rearrangement joins TRBV6-1 to TRBJ2-5; TRBD1 matches at 9 bases. V lost 2 bases and J lost 5; bases outside the gene matches: 6. The CDR3 length is 15 residues. Looked up from germline, CDR1 is MNHNS and CDR2 is SASEGT. CDR3 protein: CASSELGTGRETQYF. The CDR3 DNA is TGTGCCAGCAGTGAACTGGGGACAGGGAGGGAGACCCAGTACTTC.

The CDR3 region has the DNA TGTGCCAGCAGCAGCCCAAGCACCCTAAACAATGAGCAGTTCTTC. It specifies CASSSPSTLNNEQFF. J is TRBJ2-1 and V is TRBV5-4; unclear D gene. CDR3 length equals 15 residues. The germline CDR1 and CDR2 sequences are SGHNT and YYREEE (reference sequence). The V end was cut by 4 bases, the J end by 5 bases, with 16 bases between.

The CDR3 coding sequence is TGTGCCAGCAGCCCAGGACGGAGGTCGTACAATGAGCAGTTCTTC. Translation: CASSPGRRSYNEQFF. The gene calls are TRBV7-9 and TRBJ2-1; D may be TRBD2 (5 bases). V was pared by 5 bases and J by 4 bases, with 15 bases between. The V gene's germline CDR1 is SEHNR and CDR2 FQNEAQ (reference sequence). The CDR3 loop spans 15 amino acids.

The chain recombines TRBV6-4 with TRBJ2-3; TRBD2 matches 8 bases. J lost 4 bases, V lost 3 bases, and 6 bases had no gene match. Germline V CDR1 and CDR2: MRHNA, SNTAGT. This CDR3 contains 15 residues. The chain's CDR3 is CASSESGGRPDTQYF. CDR3 nucleotides: TGTGCCAGCAGTGAGAGCGGGGGCCGCCCAGATACGCAGTATTTT.

CDR3 protein: CASSPVPQETQYF. In DNA form, the CDR3 reads TGTGCCAGCAGTCCCGTCCCTCAAGAGACCCAGTACTTC. The chain carries TRBV27 and TRBJ2-5; no clear D gene. Germline CDR1 reads MNHEY; CDR2 reads SMNVEV (reference sequence). Deletions cut 5 bases from V and 2 bases from J, with 9 bases between. The CDR3 loop spans 13 amino acids.

The genes are TRBV5-1 and TRBJ2-3; 8 bases map to TRBD2. The CDR3 has 14 amino acids. Germline lookup yields CDR1 SGHRS and CDR2 YFSETQ. Unmatched junction bases numbered 3, after V lost 4 bases and J lost 2 bases. CDR3 protein: CASSPGGATDTQYF. The CDR3 nucleotides are TGCGCCAGCAGCCCCGGGGGGGCCACAGATACGCAGTATTTT.

This chain connects TRBV7-2 to TRBJ1-1; 8 bases are shared with TRBD1. The CDR3 has 16 residues. Germline values: CDR1 SGHTA, CDR2 FQGNSA. V gave up 1 base and J gave up 6 bases; unmatched junction bases: 10. DNA for the CDR3: TGTGCCAGCAGCTTAGGACAGGGGCCACTGGGGGCTGAAGCTTTCTTT. It codes for CASSLGQGPLGAEAFF.

The J gene is TRBJ1-2, the V gene TRBV27; maybe TRBD1 (5 bases). This CDR3 region has 14 residues. Germline values: CDR1 MNHEY, CDR2 SMNVEV (reference sequence). The V end lost 5 bases, the J end lost 4 bases, and 14 bases lay between the germline ends. CDR3 bases: TGTGCCAGCAGTCCGGGGGGGACGCTCTATGGCTACACCTTC. Its protein product is CASSPGGTLYGYTF.

This chain connects TRBV6-1 to TRBJ1-5; TRBD1 matches at 10 bases. J lost 5 bases, V lost 3 bases, and 10 bases had no gene match. The CDR3 sequence is 17 residues long. Germline V gene data show CDR1 as MNHNS and CDR2 as SASEGT. CDR3 residues: CASSELRRTGGDQPQHF. The CDR3 DNA is TGTGCCAGCAGTGAGCTCCGTAGGACAGGGGGGGATCAGCCCCAGCATTTT.

This clone appeared once. The J gene is TRBJ1-1, the V gene TRBV6-6; 7 nucleotides align to TRBD1. Germline V CDR1 and CDR2: MNHNY, SVGAGI (reference sequence). This CDR3 has 13 residues. Unmatched junction bases numbered 8, after V lost 6 bases and J lost 7 bases. CDR3 sequence (DNA): TGTGCCAGCAGCCCGGGACAGTACTATGAAGCTTTCTTT. Translated: CASSPGQYYEAFF.

The V gene is TRBV15, the J gene TRBJ2-7; D may be TRBD1 (5 bases). Trimming removed 3 bases from V and 4 bases from J, with 10 bases in between. The germline V gene encodes CDR1 LNHNV and CDR2 YYDKDF (reference sequence). This CDR3 contains 13 residues. The CDR3 loop reads CATSRRTLYEQYF. In nucleotides, the CDR3 is TGTGCCACCAGCAGGAGGACACTATACGAGCAGTACTTC.

This clone occurred a few times. The chain has TRBV5-5 and TRBJ1-3, with D unclear. The CDR3 extends over 15 amino acids. Germline CDR1 is SGHKS and CDR2 is YYEKEE (reference sequence). V was clipped by 6 bases and J by 0 bases, with 13 bases between them. The CDR3 nucleotides read TGTGCCAGCACCCCTGATTGGGCCTCTGGAAACACCATATATTTT. Residues: CASTPDWASGNTIYF. The full variable domain, rest sourced from reference TRBV5-5 and TRBJ1-3, is DAGVTQSPTHLIKTRGQQVTLRCSPISGHKSVSWYQQVLGQGPQFIFQYYEKEERGRGNFPDRFSARQFPNYSSELNVNALLLGDSALYLCASTPDWASGNTIYFGEGSWLTVV.

V usage is TRBV10-3 and J usage is TRBJ1-2, with D perhaps TRBD1 (5 bases). Germline loops: CDR1 ENHRY, CDR2 SYGVKD. The ends were cut back, 2 bases at V and 7 bases at J, with 8 bases in the middle. The CDR3 has 12 amino acids. CDR3 amino acids: CAISEGQAGYTF. The CDR3 DNA is TGTGCCATCAGTGAGGGACAAGCTGGCTACACCTTC.

The chain has TRBV5-5 and TRBJ2-2; D is perhaps TRBD2 (7 bases). Germline-derived CDR1 and CDR2 are SGHKS and YYEKEE (reference sequence). The CDR3 is 16 amino acids. V gave up 0 bases and J gave up 0 bases, with 9 bases separating them. The CDR3 loop is CASSLVGGPNTGELFF. The CDR3 bases are TGTGCCAGCAGCTTGGTCGGGGGGCCGAACACCGGGGAGCTGTTTTTT.

The CDR3 is CASRIGVINYGYTF. The CDR3 DNA sequence: TGTGCCAGCAGGATAGGAGTAATTAACTATGGCTACACCTTC. The chain uses TRBV6-5 and TRBJ1-2, with no clear D. CDR3 length: 14 amino acids. From germline, CDR1 is MNHEY and CDR2 SVGAGI. Trimming pared 6 bases from V and 1 base from J, leaving 12 bases between.

This clone was detected a few times. This chain uses TRBV19 with TRBJ2-5; 7 positions match TRBD1. The CDR3 has 16 amino acids. Germline CDR1 is LNHDA and CDR2 is SQIVND (reference sequence). Trimming at V came to 5 bases and at J to 2 bases, leaving 11 bases not matched to a gene. The CDR3 nucleotides are TGTGCCAGTAGTTCCGGATTACGCAGGGGGCAAGAGACCCAGTACTTC. Protein product: CASSSGLRRGQETQYF.

V is TRBV5-1 and J is TRBJ2-2; tentative D call: TRBD1 (5 bases). Trimming took off 1 base at V and 5 bases at J, with 9 bases between the two ends. Germline assignment: CDR1 SGHRS and CDR2 YFSETQ. The CDR3 loop spans 14 amino acids. The CDR3 region has the DNA TGCGCCAGCAGCTTGAGTAAGGGGACCGGGGAGCTGTTTTTT. Encoded protein: CASSLSKGTGELFF.

The chain has TRBV27 and TRBJ1-5; a possible D gene is TRBD1 (5 bases). The CDR3 is made up of 14 amino acids. V dropped 6 bases and J dropped 6 bases, with 15 bases sitting between them. CDR1 and CDR2 from the germline V gene are MNHEY and SMNVEV (reference sequence). The CDR3 DNA sequence: TGTGCCAGCAGGACCGGAGGGGCTGGTCAGCCCCAGCATTTT. This sequence encodes CASRTGGAGQPQHF.

The gene calls are TRBV6-4 and TRBJ2-2; a possible D gene is TRBD1 (5 bases). Germline V gene sequence: CDR1 MRHNA, CDR2 SNTAGT. The CDR3 is 14 amino acids. The V end was cut by 6 bases, the J end by 3 bases, with 11 bases between. Here the CDR3 reads CASSLGHYTGELFF. The DNA for the CDR3 is TGTGCCAGCAGCCTTGGACATTACACCGGGGAGCTGTTTTTT.

V is TRBV30 and J is TRBJ1-3; no firm D call. The germline V and J ends were trimmed by 4 bases and 0 bases, with 7 bases remaining between them. The CDR3 is 13 residues long. From germline, CDR1 is GTSNPN and CDR2 SVGIG (reference sequence). CDR3 sequence (DNA): TGTGCCTGGATACTAGACTCTGGAAACACCATATATTTT. As protein: CAWILDSGNTIYF.

The gene calls are TRBV25-1 and TRBJ2-7; the match to TRBD1 covers 9 bases. J was trimmed by 6 bases and V by 7 bases; bases with no gene match: 7. This CDR3 contains 13 residues. Germline values: CDR1 MGHDK, CDR2 SYGVNS. The CDR3 coding sequence is TGTGCCAGCACGGGGACAGGGTCATCCGAGCAGTACTTC. It is translated as CASTGTGSSEQYF.

This clone has only one observation. At one end the junction does not follow the germline gene, possibly because of a read error. The rearrangement links TRBV5-1 to TRBJ2-6; TRBD1 matches 11 bases. CDR1 is SGHRS and CDR2 is YFSETQ in the germline V gene. This CDR3 has 17 residues. DNA for the CDR3: TGCGCCAGCAGTTTGGGGGGACAGGGGGCTGGGGCCAACGTCCTGACTTTC. It specifies CASSLGGQGAGANVLTF.

This chain connects TRBV18 to TRBJ1-1; D is unresolved. V dropped 5 bases and J dropped 2 bases, with 15 bases sitting between them. The CDR3 runs 15 residues. Germline CDR1 and CDR2: KGHSH and LQKENI. The CDR3 bases are TGTGCCAGCTCAATGAGAGGGCAGTCCAACACTGAAGCTTTCTTT. The encoded protein is CASSMRGQSNTEAFF.

J is TRBJ2-1 and V is TRBV7-2; TRBD2 agrees at 13 bases. After removal of 3 bases from V and 7 bases from J, the junction contained 3 bases not matched to a gene. Per germline, CDR1 SGHTA and CDR2 FQGNSA. The CDR3 is 15 residues long. The CDR3 DNA is TGTGCCAGCAGCTTCCAGGGACTAGCGGGGAATGAGCAGTTCTTC. Translating gives CASSFQGLAGNEQFF. Using reference TRBV7-2 and TRBJ2-1 for the parts outside the CDR3, the full variable domain is GAGVSQSPSNKVTEKGKDVELRCDPISGHTALYWYRQSLGQGLEFLIYFQGNSAPDKSGLPSDRFSAERTGGSVSTLTIQRTQQEDSAVYLCASSFQGLAGNEQFFGPGTRLTVL.